This T cell receptor beta chain was identified in a study of blood T cell repertoires in COVID-19 (dated by TCRdb to about 2020). Study-level background: Collaborator samples came from the United States, Italy and Spain and covered acute and convalescent phases of COVID-19. The material from the prospective study consisted of cDNA or gDNA derived from T cells, B-cell-depleted T cells, or PBMCs. Deeply sampled blood TCRbeta repertoires from subjects exposed to, actively infected with, or recovered from COVID-19 were included in the dataset. The repertoires were made available in a free public database intended to serve as a resource for research on the immune response to SARS-CoV-2. The samples were drawn from the first 160 participants of the ongoing ImmuneRACE study and from some 1,300 subjects provided by 6 global collaborators. Sample metadata almost always included a de-identified subject ID, COVID-19 status, age in years and sex. Where HLA class I and class II types were available, the types were taken from metadata supplied by the sample provider, not from assay-based typing.

Overall study outcomes, separate from this receptor: Clinical and demographic metadata were provided uncurated, with the amount varying by source and participant.

Collaborating institutions collected whole blood in K2EDTA tubes following their own protocols. Collaborator samples were shipped for TCRbeta analysis as frozen whole blood, isolated PBMCs, or DNA extracted from either sample type. TCRbeta CDR3 regions were amplified from genomic DNA by means of the immunoSEQ Assay, a bias-controlled multiplex PCR. For the original study's pipeline: Within the assay, amplification of reference gene primers was used to estimate how many nucleated cells each sample contained. Sequence reads were collapsed and filtered to measure the absolute abundance of every unique TCRbeta CDR3 rearrangement. For each sample, productive Simpson clonality was calculated as the square root of Simpson's diversity index across productive rearrangements. The table was pulled from immuneACCESS by TCRdb, which kept in-frame rearrangements only. Such tables lose some clones; where checked, under half of the loss comes from unresolved V genes, and the rest has no known cause. V and J calls and clone size come straight from that table; D and trimming were deduced from the DNA. Here the sample has about 210,000 clones; about four fifths occur a single time. Roughly 12% of the sample is in the top ten clones.

As concerns this clone: Its antigen specificity is not known. No per-base quality is available; no much larger clone lies one base away.

Including cysteine and phenylalanine, the CDR3 has 12 amino acids. Just CDR3 DNA is preserved here, 36 bases in frame from base 1. The germline V gene gives CDR1 as MGHRA and CDR2 as YSYEKL. V and J lose 4 bases and 7 bases, and a span of 8 bases separates them. This receptor was obtained from a woman aged 40 to 50 with acute or convalescent COVID-19. The source material was peripheral blood. This sequence uses TRBV4-1 and TRBJ2-1; no D segment can be confidently identified. In nucleotides, the sequence is TGCGCCAGCAGCCTACCGGGTAATGAGCAGTTCTTC. Translated, it reads CASSLPGNEQFF.